The subject of this entry is one T cell receptor (beta chain). It has no known antigen specificity. Base qualities are not at hand, and no much larger clone is one base apart. Each collaborating institution followed its own protocols to collect whole blood in K2EDTA tubes. For TCRbeta analysis, collaborators shipped samples in one of three forms: frozen whole blood, isolated PBMCs, or DNA extracted from either of those sample types. This record belongs to a study of blood T cell repertoires in COVID-19 (TCRdb year 2020). Background on the whole study: Samples covering the acute and convalescent phases of COVID-19 were provided by collaborators in the United States, Italy and Spain. The sample metadata nearly always contained a de-identified subject ID, COVID-19 status, age in years and sex. A freely available public database, intended as a resource for researchers studying the immune response to SARS-CoV-2, is where the repertoires were released. The dataset comprised deeply sampled blood TCRbeta repertoires from subjects exposed to, actively infected with, or recovered from COVID-19. The samples were drawn from two sources: the first 160 participants of the ongoing ImmuneRACE study, and 950 to 1,500 subjects contributed by 6 global collaborators. The material from the prospective study consisted of cDNA or gDNA derived from T cells, B-cell-depleted T cells, or PBMCs. HLA class I and class II types, where available, came from metadata supplied by the sample provider rather than from assay-based typing. The paper as a whole reports these results and caveats: The quantity of clinical and demographic metadata differed by source and by participant and was supplied without curation.

TCRbeta CDR3 regions were amplified from genomic DNA using the immunoSEQ Assay, a bias-controlled multiplex PCR. The study's processing was this. The number of nucleated cells in each sample was estimated by amplification of reference gene primers within the assay. To quantify the absolute abundance of each unique TCRbeta CDR3 rearrangement, sequence reads were collapsed and filtered. For each sample, productive Simpson clonality was calculated as the square root of Simpson's diversity index across productive rearrangements. TCRdb obtained this table from immuneACCESS and retained in-frame rearrangements with V and J assigned. These tables miss some clones; where compared with another copy, unresolved V genes account for less than half of the shortfall, and the remainder is unexplained. Clone size and the V and J calls come from that table; the DNA yielded D and trimming. For this sample there are 150,000 to 200,000 clones; about nine tenths appear just once. Together, the top ten hold 15% to 20% of the sample.

From the germline V gene, CDR1 is KGHSH and CDR2 is LQKENI. Measured from the cysteine to the phenylalanine, the CDR3 is 16 residues long. This entry keeps only the CDR3 DNA: 48 bases, framed from base 1. Between the V and J ends, shortened by 3 bases and 2 bases respectively, the junction contains 16 bases. The chain is assembled from TRBV18 and TRBJ1-2; the D gene identity is not certain. The specimen sequenced was peripheral blood. The sequence derives from a man in his 60s with active or convalescent COVID-19. Here is the DNA: TGTGCCAGCTCACCTGCACAAACAGCCGGAAACTATGGCTACACCTTC. This yields the protein CASSPAQTAGNYGYTF.